Below are 8 T cell receptor beta chains sequenced from a single sample in a study of T cell repertoires in cytomegalovirus infection. A single record per CDR3 protein comes from TCRdb applying MiXCR to the reads. This table holds some 180,000 distinct CDR3 sequences, roughly 17% found once. Sequences were obtained from CD8+ T cells from PBMCs. The source is a human donor in good health (CMV status not recorded). Some clones in this sample may be carry-over from other donors' samples.

The chain recombines TRBV7-2 with TRBJ1-2; TRBD1 might be the D (6 bases). Germline V CDR1 and CDR2: SGHTA, FQGNSA. Trimming stripped 5 bases from V and 0 bases from J, with 16 bases between. The CDR3 totals 16 residues. The CDR3 here is CASSPPTGKANYGYTF. DNA for the CDR3: TGTGCCAGCAGCCCACCGACAGGCAAAGCTAACTATGGCTACACCTTC.

In this sample, this clonotype turned up once. The chain combines TRBV20-1 with TRBJ1-1, with a weak D call TRBD1 (5 bases). Germline CDR1 reads DFQATT; CDR2 reads SNEGSKA (reference sequence). The CDR3 runs 12 residues. Between the trimmed V and J ends, which lost 6 bases and 3 bases, there was a span of 11 bases. This CDR3 is CSAQDMDTEAFF. In nucleotides, the CDR3 is TGCAGTGCACAGGACATGGACACTGAAGCTTTCTTT.

The sample holds a few counts of this clonotype. This sequence joins TRBV29-1 and TRBJ1-4, with D maybe TRBD1 (6 bases). Germline V gives CDR1 SQVTM, CDR2 ANQGSEA. There are 13 residues in the CDR3. The V end lost 4 bases, the J end lost 3 bases, and 9 bases lay between the germline ends. CDR3 DNA: TGCAGCGTTGCCGGGGGGCCTAATGAAAAACTGTTTTTT. This encodes CSVAGGPNEKLFF.

The chain joins TRBV30 to TRBJ1-5; D is undetermined. Trimming stripped 0 bases from V and 6 bases from J, with 12 bases between. This CDR3 region has 14 residues. The germline V gene has CDR1 GTSNPN and CDR2 SVGIG (reference sequence). CDR3 region: CAWSVPGLGQPQHF. The CDR3 DNA reads as TGTGCCTGGAGTGTACCCGGCCTCGGTCAGCCCCAGCATTTT.

The chain has TRBV3-1 and TRBJ1-2; 7 positions match TRBD1. The CDR3 runs 14 residues. Germline lookup yields CDR1 LGHDT and CDR2 YNNKEL (reference sequence). The trim removed 1 base at V and 8 bases at J, leaving 7 bases unmatched. The CDR3 DNA is TGTGCCAGCAGCCAAGGTCTCGGGACAGAAGGCTACACCTTC. Translating gives CASSQGLGTEGYTF. The whole variable domain, remainder taken from reference TRBV3-1 and TRBJ1-2, is DTAVSQTPKYLVTQMGNDKSIKCEQNLGHDTMYWYKQDSKKFLKIMFSYNNKELIINETVPNRFSPKSPDKAHLNLHINSLELGDSAVYFCASSQGLGTEGYTFGSGTRLTVV.

The chain joins TRBV12-3 or TRBV12-4 to TRBJ2-7; maybe TRBD1 (6 bases). The length of the CDR3 is 15 residues. Trimming took off 7 bases at V and 5 bases at J, with 21 bases between the two ends. CDR3 DNA sequence: TGTGCCAGCACTCCCAGGGGACGGAAGGGTCACGAGCAGTACTTC. Protein product: CASTPRGRKGHEQYF.

The chain has TRBV7-9 and TRBJ1-2, with TRBD1 matching over 9 bases. Trimming at V came to 1 base and at J to 2 bases, leaving 5 bases not matched to a gene. The CDR3 runs to 16 residues. Germline CDR1 SEHNR, CDR2 FQNEAQ (reference sequence). The CDR3 coding sequence is TGTGCCAGCAGCTTAGACAGGGGGCGAGGCAACTATGGCTACACCTTC. This gives the protein CASSLDRGRGNYGYTF. The entire variable domain, with the rest obtained from reference TRBV7-9 and TRBJ1-2, is as follows: DTGVSQNPRHKITKRGQNVTFRCDPISEHNRLYWYRQTLGQGPEFLTYFQNEAQLEKSRLLSDRFSAERPKGSFSTLEIQRTEQGDSAMYLCASSLDRGRGNYGYTFGSGTRLTVV.

This clonotype showed up just a few times. The V call is TRBV7-9, the J call TRBJ1-1; D call uncertain. Trimming pared 5 bases from V and 1 base from J, leaving 14 bases between. In germline, CDR1 is SEHNR, CDR2 FQNEAQ (reference sequence). This CDR3 is 15 amino acids long. In DNA, the CDR3 is TGTGCCAGCAGCCCTGGGCCAACGTCGAACACTGAAGCTTTCTTT. Translation gives CASSPGPTSNTEAFF.